This record looks at one T cell receptor beta chain sequence and its context. The record originates from a study of CD4 and CD8 cells across lung adenocarcinoma regions. Samples came from patients with localized non-small cell lung adenocarcinoma. TCRdb reanalysed the PCR reads using MiXCR and keeps one entry per CDR3 protein. In the table there are roughly 25,000 distinct CDR3 sequences, around 53% of which are singletons. The CDR3 length is 16 residues. Germline-derived CDR1 and CDR2 are WSHSY and SAAADI. V gave up 4 bases and J gave up 6 bases; unmatched junction bases: 7. The chain combines TRBV10-2 with TRBJ1-6; 9 bases align to TRBD1. The source is a male donor with lung adenocarcinoma. The CD4 and CD8 labels of this study may be unreliable. Sequencing input: CD8+ T cells from the center of a lung tumor. CDR3 in DNA: TGCGCCAGCAGTGCCTTAACGGGACAGGGTAATTCACCCCTCCACTTT. Its protein product is CASSALTGQGNSPLHF.